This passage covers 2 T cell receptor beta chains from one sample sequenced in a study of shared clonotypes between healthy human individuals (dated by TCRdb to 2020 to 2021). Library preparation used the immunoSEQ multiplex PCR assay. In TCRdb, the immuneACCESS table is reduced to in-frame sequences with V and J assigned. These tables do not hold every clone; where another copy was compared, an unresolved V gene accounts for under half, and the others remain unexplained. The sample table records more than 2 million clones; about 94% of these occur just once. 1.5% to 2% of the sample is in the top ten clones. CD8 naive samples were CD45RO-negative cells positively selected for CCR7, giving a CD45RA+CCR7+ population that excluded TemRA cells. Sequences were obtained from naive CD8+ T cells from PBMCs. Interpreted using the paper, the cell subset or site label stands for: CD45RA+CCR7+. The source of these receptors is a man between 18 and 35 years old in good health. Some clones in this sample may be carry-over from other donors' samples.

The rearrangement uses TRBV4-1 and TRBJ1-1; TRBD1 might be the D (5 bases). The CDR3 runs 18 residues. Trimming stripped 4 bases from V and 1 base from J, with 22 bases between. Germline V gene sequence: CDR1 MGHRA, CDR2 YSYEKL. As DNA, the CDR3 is TGCGCCAGCAGCCCGCGCGAAGGGACGGCGGGTTGGAACACTGAAGCTTTCTTT. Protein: CASSPREGTAGWNTEAFF.

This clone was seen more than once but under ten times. The CDR3 nucleotides read TGTGCCAGCAGCGCAGGGGATAGGAACACTGAAGCTTTCTTT. It encodes CASSAGDRNTEAFF. V gene TRBV9 combines with J gene TRBJ1-1; TRBD1 is a possible D gene (6 bases). The CDR3 has 14 residues. Germline values: CDR1 SGDLS, CDR2 YYNGEE. The V gene lost 3 bases and the J gene lost 1 base, with 10 bases spanning the gap.